The rows below give T cell receptor beta chains drawn from one sample of a study of T cells in localized non-small cell lung cancer. The assay was immunoSEQ multiplex PCR, and TCRdb's table has in-frame clones only and misses some. The sample holds approximately 64,000 clones, almost 90% seen once. The specimen comprised peripheral blood, sampled before any cancer treatment. The receptor set was obtained from a woman aged 35-70 years with stage I lung adenocarcinoma. Both conserved end residues are part of each CDR3. D genes are given only for firm matches. Where a row states a size, it is once, few, many or the class of an expanded clone; other rows omit it.

TRBJ2-3 . TRBD1 TRBV6-5 TGTGCCAGCAGTCCTACAGGGGGTACCGATACGCAGTATTTT CASSPTGGTDTQYF
TRBJ1-2 . . TRBV7-2 TGTGCCAGCAGCCCACGAAGCTGGGCAGGGGAATACGGCTACACCTTC CASSPRSWAGEYGYTF
TRBJ1-5 . . TRBV6-5 TGTGCCAGCAGTAGGACAGGCAATCAGCCCCAGCATTTT CASSRTGNQPQHF
TRBJ2-2 . . TRBV11-3 TGTGCCAGCAGTAGAGGAACCGGGGAGCTGTTTTTT CASSRGTGELFF
TRBJ2-3 once . TRBV6-1 TGTGCCAGCAGTGAAAGTACAGGAAGCACAGATACGCAGTATTTT CASSESTGSTDTQYF
TRBJ2-3 once TRBD2 TRBV18 TGTGCCAGCTCACCAGCCGGACTAGCGGGAGAGGGGGATACGCAGTATTTT CASSPAGLAGEGDTQYF
TRBJ2-7 . TRBD2 TRBV9 TGTGCCGGTCCTAGCGGTACTTTC CAGPSGTF
TRBJ2-1 medium-sized . TRBV9 TGTGCCAGCAGCGACGGACTACCATACAATGAGCAGTTCTTC CASSDGLPYNEQFF
TRBJ1-2 . . TRBV7-9 TGTGCCAGCAGCGAGCAGGGGATTGATGGCTACACCTTC CASSEQGIDGYTF
TRBJ1-1 . . TRBV4-3 TGCGCCAGCAGCCAACCACAGGGAGGGAACACTGAAGCTTTCTTT CASSQPQGGNTEAFF
TRBJ2-1 . TRBD1 TRBV7-2 TGTGCCAGCAGCCCCGACAGGGGGGTTTACAATGAGCAGTTCTTC CASSPDRGVYNEQFF
TRBJ2-3 . . TRBV30 TGTGCCTGGAGTGGGCTCACGGCTAGCACAGATACGCAGTATTTT CAWSGLTASTDTQYF
TRBJ1-1 few . TRBV5-1 TGCGCCAGCAGCTCTTTACCGAACACTGAAGCTTTCTTT CASSSLPNTEAFF
TRBJ1-2 . . TRBV29-1 TGCAGCGGCCAGACAGGAGAGAACTATGGCTACACCTTC CSGQTGENYGYTF
TRBJ2-7 . TRBD1 TRBV30 TGTGCCTGGAGTGTCTCCGGGACAGGCCTCTACGAGCAGTACTTC CAWSVSGTGLYEQYF
TRBJ2-1 once TRBD2 TRBV5-1 TGCGCCAGCAGCCCCGGGACTAGCGGGAGGAATGAGCAGTTCTTC CASSPGTSGRNEQFF
TRBJ2-1 . . TRBV6-4 TGTGCCAGCGCAAGAAGTAACTCCTACAATGAGCAGTTCTTC CASARSNSYNEQFF
TRBJ2-5 . . TRBV25-1 TGTGCCAGCAGTGTTGAAGAGACCCAGTACTTC CASSVEETQYF
TRBJ2-3 . . TRBV7-3 TGTGCCAGCAGCCAAGCGGGTAGAGCAGATACGCAGTATTTT CASSQAGRADTQYF
TRBJ2-5 few TRBD2 TRBV29-1 TGCAGCGTTGATGCGAGCGGGGCCGAGACCCAGTACTTC CSVDASGAETQYF
TRBJ2-7 few . TRBV7-8 TGTGCCAGCAGACCCGGGACGGGCTTGACCTACGAGCAGTACTTC CASRPGTGLTYEQYF
TRBJ1-2 . TRBD1 TRBV5-1 TGCGCCAGCAGCCCGGGACAGAATTATGGCTACACCTTC CASSPGQNYGYTF
TRBJ2-5 . TRBD1 TRBV10-1 TGCGCCAGCAGTGTGGGGACAGGGAATCAAGAGACCCAGTACTTC CASSVGTGNQETQYF
TRBJ2-7 . TRBD1 TRBV28 TGTGCCAGCAGCTCGGGACAGACCCACGAGCAGTACTTC CASSSGQTHEQYF
TRBJ2-5 . . TRBV5-4 TGTGCCAGCAGCCCCGGGACCCAAGAGACCCAGTACTTC CASSPGTQETQYF
TRBJ1-2 . . TRBV27 TGTGCCAGCAGTCCTGGTCGGGGCAGGGTAAGTGGCTACACCTTC CASSPGRGRVSGYTF
TRBJ1-2 . . TRBV11-2 TGTGCCAGCAGCTCCACAGGGATGTCTGGCTACACCTTC CASSSTGMSGYTF
TRBJ2-7 . TRBD1 TRBV5-1 TGCGCCAGCAGCTTGGTTTTGGGACAGGGCAACGAGCAGTACTTC CASSLVLGQGNEQYF
TRBJ1-2 . . TRBV7-8 TGTGCCAGCAGCTTGTCAGGGGCCTTCTATGGCTACACCTTC CASSLSGAFYGYTF